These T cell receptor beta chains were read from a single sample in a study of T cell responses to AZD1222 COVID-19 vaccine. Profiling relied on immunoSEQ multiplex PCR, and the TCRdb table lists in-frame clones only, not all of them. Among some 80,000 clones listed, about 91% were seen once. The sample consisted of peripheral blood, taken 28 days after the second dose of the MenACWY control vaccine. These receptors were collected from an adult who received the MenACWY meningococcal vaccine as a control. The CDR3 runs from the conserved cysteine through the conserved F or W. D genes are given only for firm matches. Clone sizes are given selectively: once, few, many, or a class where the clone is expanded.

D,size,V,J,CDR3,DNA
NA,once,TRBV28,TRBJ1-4,CATVTQRTAEKLFF,TGTGCCACCGTGACGCAGCGGACAGCTGAAAAACTGTTTTTT
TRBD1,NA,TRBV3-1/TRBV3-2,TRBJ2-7,CASSRTGQGGPYEQYF,TGTGCCAGCAGCCGCACAGGACAGGGAGGCCCCTACGAGCAGTACTTC
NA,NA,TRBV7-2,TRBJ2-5,CASSLVGGAQETQYF,TGTGCCAGCAGCTTAGTGGGGGGGGCCCAAGAGACCCAGTACTTC
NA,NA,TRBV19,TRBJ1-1,CASSPPPGNTEAFF,TGTGCCAGTAGTCCCCCCCCGGGTAACACTGAAGCTTTCTTT
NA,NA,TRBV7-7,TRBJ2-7,CASSLEVSYEQYF,TGTGCCAGCAGCTTAGAGGTTTCCTACGAGCAGTACTTC
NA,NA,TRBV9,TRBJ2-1,CASSVASGGILDEQFF,TGTGCCAGCAGCGTAGCATCCGGGGGCATTCTGGATGAGCAGTTCTTC
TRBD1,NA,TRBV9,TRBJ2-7,CASSVLQGAGEQYF,TGTGCCAGCAGCGTCCTACAGGGGGCGGGTGAGCAGTACTTC
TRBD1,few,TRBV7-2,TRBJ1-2,CASSTQTGSSGYTF,TGTGCCAGCAGCACCCAGACAGGGTCGAGTGGCTACACCTTC
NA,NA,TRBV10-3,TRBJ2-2,CAISDLRSTGELFF,TGTGCCATCAGTGACCTCCGGAGCACCGGGGAGCTGTTTTTT
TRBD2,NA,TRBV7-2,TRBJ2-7,CASSLGVSGGYEQYF,TGTGCCAGCAGCTTAGGGGTGAGCGGGGGCTACGAGCAGTACTTC
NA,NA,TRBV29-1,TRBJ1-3,CSVETGSSGNTIYF,TGCAGCGTTGAAACGGGGAGCTCTGGAAACACCATATATTTT
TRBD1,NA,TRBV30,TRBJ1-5,CAWDRGRDQPQHF,TGTGCCTGGGACAGGGGGCGCGATCAGCCCCAGCATTTT
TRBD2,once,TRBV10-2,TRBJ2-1,CASIRDYPNYNEQFF,TGCGCCAGCATTCGGGACTACCCCAATTACAATGAGCAGTTCTTC
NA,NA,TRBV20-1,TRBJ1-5,CSASVLSNQPQHF,TGCAGTGCTAGTGTTCTCAGCAATCAGCCCCAGCATTTT
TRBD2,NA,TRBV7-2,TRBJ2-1,CASGGGVSYNEQFF,TGTGCCAGTGGCGGGGGAGTCTCCTACAATGAGCAGTTCTTC
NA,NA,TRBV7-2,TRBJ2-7,CASSFITDTYEQYF,TGTGCCAGCAGCTTCATCACAGACACCTACGAGCAGTACTTC
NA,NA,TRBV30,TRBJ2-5,CAWGPEETQYF,TGTGCCTGGGGCCCTGAGGAGACCCAGTACTTC